Listed below are T cell receptor beta chains from one sample, sequenced in a study of blood T cell repertoires in COVID-19. TCRdb's copy holds only in-frame clones and misses some; the assay was immunoSEQ multiplex PCR. This table holds some 200,000 clones, around 80% found once. The specimen sequenced was peripheral blood. The source of these receptors is a woman aged 70-85 years with acute or convalescent COVID-19. The CDR3 runs from the conserved cysteine through the conserved F or W. The D gene is left open where the match is weak. Expanded clones are given a class, and other clones once, few, many or no size at all.

d_call j_call clone_size v_call cdr3_aa cdr3_nt
TRBD2 TRBJ2-2 - TRBV30 CAWSGWIAGGTGELFF TGTGCCTGGAGTGGTTGGATAGCGGGGGGCACCGGGGAGCTGTTTTTT
- TRBJ1-2 - TRBV7-2 CASSLYRGVNYGYTF TGTGCCAGCAGCTTATATCGGGGAGTTAACTATGGCTACACCTTC
- TRBJ2-6 - TRBV7-9 CASARVSGANVLTF TGTGCCAGCGCGAGGGTCTCTGGGGCCAACGTCCTGACTTTC
TRBD1 TRBJ2-7 - TRBV5-8 CASSRRQGPRSQYF TGTGCCAGCAGCCGTCGACAGGGTCCAAGGTCCCAGTACTTC
- TRBJ1-1 once TRBV11-2 CASSSQGNTEAFF TGTGCCAGCAGCTCACAGGGAAACACTGAAGCTTTCTTT
TRBD2 TRBJ2-3 - TRBV7-8 CASSFSRGSGATSSTDTQYF TGTGCCAGCAGCTTTAGTCGCGGGAGCGGGGCGACCTCTAGCACAGATACGCAGTATTTT
TRBD2 TRBJ2-7 - TRBV3-1/TRBV3-2 CASSLKRAGGPREQYF TGTGCCAGCAGCCTTAAGAGGGCGGGGGGGCCGCGCGAGCAGTACTTC
- TRBJ2-7 few TRBV6-2/TRBV6-3 CASSYGGSQYEQYF TGTGCCAGCAGTTATGGAGGGAGTCAGTACGAGCAGTACTTC
- TRBJ1-4 - TRBV25-1 CASSEFEGLYGEKLFF TGTGCCAGCAGTGAATTTGAGGGCCTTTACGGTGAAAAACTGTTTTTT
- TRBJ1-5 - TRBV2 CATSAREGNQPQHF TGTGCCACAAGCGCTAGGGAGGGCAATCAGCCCCAGCATTTT
TRBD1 TRBJ1-2 - TRBV30 CAWRTGQGYYGYTF TGTGCCTGGAGGACGGGACAGGGTTACTATGGCTACACCTTC
TRBD2 TRBJ2-3 - TRBV25-1 CASSEFASGGAQYF TGTGCCAGCAGTGAATTCGCTAGCGGGGGCGCGCAGTATTTT
- TRBJ2-1 - TRBV18 CASSPPYSRSSYNEQFF TGTGCCAGCTCCCCGCCCTATTCCCGTAGCTCCTACAATGAGCAGTTCTTC
- TRBJ1-1 - TRBV19 CASSFIRGFGNTEAFF TGTGCCAGTAGTTTCATCCGGGGTTTTGGGAACACTGAAGCTTTCTTT
- TRBJ2-2 - TRBV2 CASSLVRGGELFF TGTGCCAGCAGTCTAGTAAGGGGCGGGGAGCTGTTTTTT
TRBD1 TRBJ1-4 - TRBV4-2 CASSLTGDDEKLFF TGTGCCAGCAGCCTGACAGGGGATGATGAAAAACTGTTTTTT
TRBD2 TRBJ2-3 - TRBV30 CAWMYSGRSDTQYF TGTGCCTGGATGTACTCCGGGAGGTCAGATACGCAGTATTTT
TRBD1 TRBJ1-3 - TRBV7-6 CASSLDRVGNTIYF TGTGCCAGCAGCCTAGACAGGGTTGGAAACACCATATATTTT
- TRBJ2-2 few TRBV15 CATSRDPAGNTGELFF TGTGCCACCAGCAGAGATCCGGCAGGGAATACCGGGGAGCTGTTTTTT
- TRBJ2-7 once TRBV25-1 CASSESRNQQQYEQYF TGTGCCAGCAGTGAATCAAGAAACCAACAGCAGTACGAGCAGTACTTC
- TRBJ2-1 - TRBV3-1/TRBV3-2 CASSQDQRPRNEQFF TGTGCCAGCAGCCAAGATCAACGACCGAGGAATGAGCAGTTCTTC
- TRBJ1-3 - TRBV9 CASSSRETGGSVGNTIYF TGTGCCAGCAGCTCTAGAGAAACGGGGGGTAGCGTTGGAAACACCATATATTTT
- TRBJ2-7 - TRBV6-5 CASSYSGPSYEQYF TGTGCCAGCAGTTACAGCGGACCTTCCTACGAGCAGTACTTC
TRBD1 TRBJ2-3 - TRBV11-1 CASSPRDRSTDTQYF TGTGCCAGCAGCCCGCGGGACAGGAGCACAGATACGCAGTATTTT
- TRBJ1-1 - TRBV20-1 CSASVEGSTEAFF TGCAGTGCTAGTGTGGAGGGGAGTACTGAAGCTTTCTTT
TRBD2 TRBJ2-2 few TRBV5-8 CASSFLSGSGFGELFF TGTGCCAGCAGCTTTCTGTCAGGTAGCGGGTTCGGGGAGCTGTTTTTT
TRBD1 TRBJ2-1 - TRBV19 CASNGQGDNEQFF TGTGCCAGTAACGGGCAGGGGGACAATGAGCAGTTCTTC
TRBD1 TRBJ1-1 - TRBV19 CASSTEGAAEAFF TGTGCCAGTAGTACGGAGGGGGCCGCTGAAGCTTTCTTT
- TRBJ1-1 - TRBV4-1 CASSQDDRGAEAFF TGCGCCAGCAGCCAAGATGATCGGGGGGCTGAAGCTTTCTTT
TRBD2 TRBJ2-7 - TRBV7-3 CASSLPWTSGDPSREQYF TGTGCCAGCAGCTTACCCTGGACTAGCGGGGACCCTAGTCGGGAGCAGTACTTC
TRBD1 TRBJ2-3 - TRBV2 CASSPTGGYSDTQYF TGTGCCAGCAGTCCGACAGGGGGCTATTCAGATACGCAGTATTTT
- TRBJ2-1 - TRBV18 CASSGTYNEQFF TGTGCCAGCTCAGGCACCTACAATGAGCAGTTCTTC
- TRBJ2-7 - TRBV2 CASTKTGGGSYEQYF TGTGCCAGCACCAAAACAGGGGGGGGGTCCTACGAGCAGTACTTC
- TRBJ2-2 - TRBV9 CASSVAGSPGGELFF TGTGCCAGCAGCGTAGCAGGCAGCCCAGGGGGGGAGCTGTTTTTT
- TRBJ2-7 - TRBV4-1 CASSQGRNSYEQYF TGCGCCAGCAGTCAGGGTCGAAATTCCTACGAGCAGTACTTC
TRBD2 TRBJ2-1 - TRBV6-4 CASSGLAGDNEQFF TGTGCCAGCAGCGGACTAGCGGGTGACAATGAGCAGTTCTTC
TRBD1 TRBJ2-2 - TRBV7-2 CASSPPPGGTGELFF TGTGCCAGCAGCCCGCCACCAGGGGGAACCGGGGAGCTGTTTTTT
- TRBJ2-1 - TRBV9 CASSGYQGSYNEQFF TGTGCCAGCAGCGGATACCAGGGGTCCTACAATGAGCAGTTCTTC
- TRBJ2-5 - TRBV24-1 CATSDHGSRGETQYF TGTGCCACCAGTGACCACGGCTCTAGGGGGGAGACCCAGTACTTC